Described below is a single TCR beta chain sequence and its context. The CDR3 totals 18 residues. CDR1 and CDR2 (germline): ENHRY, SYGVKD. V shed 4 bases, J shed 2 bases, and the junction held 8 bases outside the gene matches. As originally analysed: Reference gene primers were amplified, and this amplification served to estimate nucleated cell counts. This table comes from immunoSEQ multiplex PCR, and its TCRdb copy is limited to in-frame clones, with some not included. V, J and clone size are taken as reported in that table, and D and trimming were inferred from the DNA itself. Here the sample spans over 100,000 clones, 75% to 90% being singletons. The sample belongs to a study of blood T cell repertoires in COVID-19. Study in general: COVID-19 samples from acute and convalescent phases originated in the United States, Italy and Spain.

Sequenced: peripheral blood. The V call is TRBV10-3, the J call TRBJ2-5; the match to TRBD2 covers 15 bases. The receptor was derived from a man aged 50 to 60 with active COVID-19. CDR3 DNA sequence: TGTGCCATCAGTGCCGGGACTAGCGGGGGGAGGGGGCAAGAGACCCAGTACTTC. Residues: CAISAGTSGGRGQETQYF.